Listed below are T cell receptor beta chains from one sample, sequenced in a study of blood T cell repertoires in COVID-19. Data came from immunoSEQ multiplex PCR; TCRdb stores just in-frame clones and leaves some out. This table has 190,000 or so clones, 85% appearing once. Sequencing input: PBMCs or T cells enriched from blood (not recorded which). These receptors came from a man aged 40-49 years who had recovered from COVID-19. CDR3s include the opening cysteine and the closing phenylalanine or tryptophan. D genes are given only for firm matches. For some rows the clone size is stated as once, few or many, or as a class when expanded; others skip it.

TGTGCCAGCAGCACTAGCGGGATAGAGGGGTACGAGCAGTACTTC	CASSTSGIEGYEQYF	TRBV9	15	TRBJ2-7	TRBD2	NA
TGTGCCAGCATCAGAGGAGTGAACACTGAAGCTTTCTTT	CASIRGVNTEAFF	TRBV7-9	13	TRBJ1-1	NA	NA
TGTGCCAGCAGCTCAAAGACTAGCGGGGCCTCCTACGAGCAGTACTTC	CASSSKTSGASYEQYF	TRBV5-4	16	TRBJ2-7	TRBD2	NA
TGTGCCAGCAGCCTAGCGGGAGTGAGGGAGACCCAGTACTTC	CASSLAGVRETQYF	TRBV7-3	14	TRBJ2-5	TRBD2	NA
TGTGCCAGCAGCCCCCCCGAGGCAGGGGGTGCGCATGGCTACACCTTC	CASSPPEAGGAHGYTF	TRBV9	16	TRBJ1-2	TRBD1	NA
TGTGCCAGCAGGAAACAGGGAAGCAATCAGCCCCAGCATTTT	CASRKQGSNQPQHF	TRBV6-5	14	TRBJ1-5	NA	NA
TGTGCCAGCAGCCGGACAGGGGGCTCTGAAGCTTTCTTT	CASSRTGGSEAFF	TRBV11-3	13	TRBJ1-1	TRBD1	NA
TGTGCCAGCAGCGTTCAAACTAGCGGGTCCTACAATGAGCAGTTCTTC	CASSVQTSGSYNEQFF	TRBV9	16	TRBJ2-1	TRBD2	NA
TGTGCCAGCAGGCCGGGACTAGTCTCCATTGAGCAGTTCTTC	CASRPGLVSIEQFF	TRBV28	14	TRBJ2-1	TRBD2	NA
TGTGCCTGGAGTGCTGCTAGCGGGAGCGTCCACGAGCAGTACTTC	CAWSAASGSVHEQYF	TRBV30	15	TRBJ2-7	TRBD2	once
TGTGCCAGCAGCTCCTCTCCCGGGGAGCTGTTTTTT	CASSSSPGELFF	TRBV11-3	12	TRBJ2-2	NA	NA
TGCAGCGCAAATCAGGGGGCCGAGACCCAGTACTTC	CSANQGAETQYF	TRBV29-1	12	TRBJ2-5	TRBD1	NA
TGTGCCAGCAGCCGGGACTATGCATCCTCCTACAATGAGCAGTTCTTC	CASSRDYASSYNEQFF	TRBV4-2	16	TRBJ2-1	TRBD2	NA
TGCAGTGCTAGAGTAGGACTACAAGCTTTCTTT	CSARVGLQAFF	TRBV20-1	11	TRBJ1-1	NA	NA
TGTGCCAGCAGTACCCGGACAGTTGGAAACACCATATATTTT	CASSTRTVGNTIYF	TRBV28	14	TRBJ1-3	NA	once
TGTGCCATCAGTGACCCGGGAGGGAGGTCGGACGAGCAGTACTTC	CAISDPGGRSDEQYF	TRBV10-3	15	TRBJ2-7	TRBD2	NA
TGCGCCAGCAGCCAAGCAACGGGCTCCTACGAGCAGTACTTC	CASSQATGSYEQYF	TRBV4-1	14	TRBJ2-7	NA	few
TGTGCCAGCTCACCACAGGGGTCCCCCGACAATGAAAAACTGTTTTTT	CASSPQGSPDNEKLFF	TRBV18	16	TRBJ1-4	NA	NA
TGTGCCAGTAGTATAGAACCGGGACAGGGGCCATACGAGCAGTACTTC	CASSIEPGQGPYEQYF	TRBV19	16	TRBJ2-7	TRBD1	NA
TGTGCCAGCAGCCTGATAGCGGGGCGCGGCACAGATACGCAGTATTTT	CASSLIAGRGTDTQYF	TRBV7-3	16	TRBJ2-3	TRBD2	NA
TGTGCCAGCAGCTTAGTGGGGGGGAGTGGAGAGACCCAGTACTTC	CASSLVGGSGETQYF	TRBV7-6	15	TRBJ2-5	TRBD2	NA
TGTGCCAGCAGCTCCCAGGGGGGGAACACTGAAGCTTTCTTT	CASSSQGGNTEAFF	TRBV7-2	14	TRBJ1-1	TRBD1	NA
TGTGCCAGTACCGACAGGGCTGTCGGAGGCTACACCTTC	CASTDRAVGGYTF	TRBV19	13	TRBJ1-2	TRBD1	few
TGTGCCAGCAGCTTGGGGGGCGGGGGCAGGGACAATGAGCAGTTCTTC	CASSLGGGGRDNEQFF	TRBV5-4	16	TRBJ2-1	NA	few
TGTGCCAGCAGTTTTACCCGGAAATGGACAGGGGTGAACACTGAAGCTTTCTTT	CASSFTRKWTGVNTEAFF	TRBV6-2/TRBV6-3	18	TRBJ1-1	TRBD1	NA
TGTGCCAGCAGCCAAGATCGCGGGCCGGGCTACTACGAGCAGTACTTC	CASSQDRGPGYYEQYF	TRBV14	16	TRBJ2-7	NA	few
TGTGCTAGCAGCTTAGGACAGGGGGAGACATACGAGCAGTACTTC	CASSLGQGETYEQYF	TRBV7-7	15	TRBJ2-7	TRBD1	NA
TGTGCCAGCAGTCGGGACAGATGCTCCTATAATTCACCCCTCCACTTT	CASSRDRCSYNSPLHF	TRBV7-3	16	TRBJ1-6	TRBD1	NA
TGTGCCAGCTCACCAGAGAGGGCAGGGGCCAACGTCCTGACTTTC	CASSPERAGANVLTF	TRBV18	15	TRBJ2-6	NA	NA
TGTGCCAGCAGTTTGGGCAGGGGTGAAAAACTGTTTTTT	CASSLGRGEKLFF	TRBV28	13	TRBJ1-4	NA	NA
TGTGCCTGGAGCCCGGTTAAATTAAGAGTGAACACTGAAGCTTTCTTT	CAWSPVKLRVNTEAFF	TRBV30	16	TRBJ1-1	NA	NA
TGCAGCGTCGAATTTGGGCGGGAGAGCACAGATACGCAGTATTTT	CSVEFGRESTDTQYF	TRBV29-1	15	TRBJ2-3	TRBD2	NA
TGTGCCAGCAGTCTGACAGTAATTAATTCACCCCTCCACTTT	CASSLTVINSPLHF	TRBV6-5	14	TRBJ1-6	NA	NA
TGTGCCAGTAACCTTGGAGGGAGCGGGGATACGCAGTATTTT	CASNLGGSGDTQYF	TRBV28	14	TRBJ2-3	NA	NA
TGTGCCAGCAGCCAATCGGGGGGTAGGGTTTTTGGTGAGCAGTTCTTC	CASSQSGGRVFGEQFF	TRBV2	16	TRBJ2-1	TRBD2	NA
TGTGCCAGCAGCTCCCACCCGGACTTTAACTATGGCTACACCTTC	CASSSHPDFNYGYTF	TRBV7-2	15	TRBJ1-2	NA	NA
TGTGCCAGTAGTATAGATTTCTGGCGGGAGGTCCACTCCTACAATGAGCAGTTCTTC	CASSIDFWREVHSYNEQFF	TRBV19	19	TRBJ2-1	TRBD2	NA
TGCGCCAGCAGCCAAAGGAGAGGGGGATCGAACACCGGGGAGCTGTTTTTT	CASSQRRGGSNTGELFF	TRBV4-1	17	TRBJ2-2	NA	few
TGTGCCAGCAGTTGGGTGACTAGCTCCTACGAGCAGTACTTC	CASSWVTSSYEQYF	TRBV27	14	TRBJ2-7	NA	NA